A selection of T cell receptor beta chains follows, all from one sample in a study of T cell responses to AZD1222 COVID-19 vaccine. The table came from immunoSEQ multiplex PCR; TCRdb's copy has only in-frame clones and leaves some out. The data hold roughly 90,000 clones, with around 89% observed a single time. The sequencing used peripheral blood, collected 28 days after the second AZD1222 dose. The receptors here all came from an adult who received the AZD1222 COVID-19 vaccine. The CDR3 runs from the conserved cysteine through the conserved F or W. Each record gives: CDR3 protein, V gene, J gene.

cdr3_aa: CASSELGQGGEKLFF
v_call: TRBV25-1
j_call: TRBJ1-4

cdr3_aa: CASRSTRASYNEQFF
v_call: TRBV7-2
j_call: TRBJ2-1

cdr3_aa: CASSLGAYLVQEDGYTF
v_call: TRBV5-4
j_call: TRBJ1-2

cdr3_aa: CASSLGTLPVNTEAFF
v_call: TRBV11-1
j_call: TRBJ1-1

cdr3_aa: CASSRTGGYEKLFF
v_call: TRBV4-2
j_call: TRBJ1-4

cdr3_aa: CASRLTGELFF
v_call: TRBV12-3/TRBV12-4
j_call: TRBJ2-2

cdr3_aa: CASSQDSALRTEAFF
v_call: TRBV4-2
j_call: TRBJ1-1

cdr3_aa: CASSALEASYEQYF
v_call: TRBV19
j_call: TRBJ2-7

cdr3_aa: CASSPGQSDYGYTF
v_call: TRBV5-5
j_call: TRBJ1-2

cdr3_aa: CAWRYPRQGVLVYNEQFF
v_call: TRBV30
j_call: TRBJ2-1

cdr3_aa: CASSAHGDTEAFF
v_call: TRBV9
j_call: TRBJ1-1

cdr3_aa: CASGGNQPQHF
v_call: TRBV9
j_call: TRBJ1-5

cdr3_aa: CASSGIGGDQVNQPQHF
v_call: TRBV25-1
j_call: TRBJ1-5

cdr3_aa: CASSPGQFNSPLHF
v_call: TRBV6-5
j_call: TRBJ1-6

cdr3_aa: CASSLGPQGAYEQYF
v_call: TRBV7-3
j_call: TRBJ2-7

cdr3_aa: CASSELGGSMNTEAFF
v_call: TRBV25-1
j_call: TRBJ1-1

cdr3_aa: CASSTGGSIPLLHF
v_call: TRBV9
j_call: TRBJ1-6

cdr3_aa: CASSEGAPQHF
v_call: TRBV2
j_call: TRBJ1-5

cdr3_aa: CASTINGIGAYEQYF
v_call: TRBV27
j_call: TRBJ2-7

cdr3_aa: CAWRGGSYGYTF
v_call: TRBV30
j_call: TRBJ1-2

cdr3_aa: CASSQDLSGIYGYTF
v_call: TRBV4-2
j_call: TRBJ1-2

cdr3_aa: CASSQDLSGANGYTF
v_call: TRBV3-1/TRBV3-2
j_call: TRBJ1-2